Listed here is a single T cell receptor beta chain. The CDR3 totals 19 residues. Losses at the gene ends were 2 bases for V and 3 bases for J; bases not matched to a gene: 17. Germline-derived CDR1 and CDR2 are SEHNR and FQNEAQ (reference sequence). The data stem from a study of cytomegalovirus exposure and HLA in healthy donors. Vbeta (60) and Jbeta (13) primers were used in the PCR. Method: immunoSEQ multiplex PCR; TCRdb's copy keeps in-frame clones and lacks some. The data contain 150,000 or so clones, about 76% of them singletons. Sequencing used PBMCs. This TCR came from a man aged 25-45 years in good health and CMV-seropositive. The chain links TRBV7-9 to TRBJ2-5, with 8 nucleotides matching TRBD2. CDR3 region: CASSLRVTAGRGAEETQYF. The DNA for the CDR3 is TGTGCCAGCAGCTTAAGAGTAACGGCGGGGCGGGGGGCAGAAGAGACCCAGTACTTC.